The clone carrying this T cell receptor beta chain occurred many times. What it recognizes is unknown. Patients included in sequencing had previously demonstrated CD8+CD57+ cell expansion by flow cytometry. The cohort consisted entirely of patients having severe acquired aplastic anemia. The template for TCR beta VDJ and CDR3 sequence profiling was genomic DNA. Each CDR3 protein is one row after TCRdb ran MiXCR on the reads. The sample has approximately 150,000 distinct CDR3 sequences, roughly 48% seen once. From germline, CDR1 is SEHNR and CDR2 FQNEAQ (reference sequence). The CDR3 runs 13 residues. V lost 2 bases and J lost 2, with 7 bases in between. The data were obtained in a study of CD8+CD57+ T cells in acquired aplastic anemia. Study-level background: An average of roughly 3 ug of DNA was obtained from sorted CD4+ and CD8+ cells. Findings of the study overall: Roughly 31 CD8+ CDR3 sequences occurred in both the patients and the controls. For CD8+ Simpson's diversity, patients and controls showed no significant difference.

The source of this sequence is a human donor with aplastic anemia. Sequencing was done on a sample of sorted CD4+, CD8+, or CD8+CD57+ T cells (not recorded which) from PBMCs. J is TRBJ2-7 and V is TRBV7-9; D unclear. As DNA, the CDR3 is TGTGCCAGCAGCTTAAAGGGAACCTACGAGCAGTACTTC. It encodes CASSLKGTYEQYF.